These T cell receptor beta chains were read from a single sample in a study of molecular identifiers for immune sequencing clone quantification. Using its own MiXCR run on the PCR reads, TCRdb lists one record per CDR3 protein. Of around 460,000 distinct CDR3 sequences in the sample, 20% to 25% were seen once. What was sequenced was naive CD8+ T cells from blood, with Jurkat cell RNA spiked in. The receptors shown here come from a human donor in good health. Some libraries in this study had Jurkat cell RNA spiked in. Both conserved end residues are part of each CDR3. A D gene is named only where the DNA matches it firmly. Some rows mark clone size as missing; the rest say once, few, many or name a class of expanded clone.

J gene,clone size,D gene,V gene,CDR3 protein,CDR3 DNA
TRBJ2-7,NA,TRBD1,TRBV9,CASSVDQGAAYEQYF,TGTGCCAGCAGCGTAGATCAGGGGGCAGCCTACGAGCAGTACTTC
TRBJ2-2,NA,TRBD2,TRBV19,CASSIASGRGTGELFF,TGTGCCAGTAGTATCGCTAGCGGGAGGGGCACCGGGGAGCTGTTTTTT
TRBJ1-3,few,NA,TRBV6-1,CASASRGVGNTIYF,TGTGCCAGCGCTTCAAGGGGGGTTGGAAACACCATATATTTT
TRBJ1-4,NA,NA,TRBV27,CASSSPEGRGEKLFF,TGTGCCAGCAGTTCCCCTGAAGGGAGGGGTGAAAAACTGTTTTTT
TRBJ2-3,NA,NA,TRBV12-3/TRBV12-4,CASSPGIADTQYF,TGTGCCAGCAGCCCCGGGATAGCAGATACGCAGTATTTT
TRBJ2-1,few,TRBD1,TRBV12-3/TRBV12-4,CASFRIQGDEQFF,TGTGCCAGTTTCCGAATACAGGGGGATGAGCAGTTCTTC
TRBJ2-3,many,NA,TRBV7-6,CASSLVGGPPQDTQYF,TGTGCCAGCAGCTTAGTGGGAGGACCCCCTCAAGATACGCAGTATTTT
TRBJ2-6,NA,NA,TRBV7-9,CASRGGGANVLTF,TGTGCCAGCCGGGGAGGTGGGGCCAACGTCCTGACTTTC
TRBJ1-3,NA,NA,TRBV12-3/TRBV12-4,CASSPQRTPGNTIYF,TGTGCCAGCAGTCCCCAACGGACACCTGGAAACACCATATATTTT
TRBJ2-7,NA,TRBD2,TRBV7-9,CASSLIASGDYEQYF,TGTGCCAGCAGCTTAATAGCTAGCGGGGACTACGAGCAGTACTTC
TRBJ1-1,many,NA,TRBV2,CASPEEGFLKAFF,TGTGCCAGCCCCGAGGAAGGGTTTCTGAAAGCTTTCTTT
TRBJ2-3,few,TRBD2,TRBV7-2,CASSFEAGGTDTQYF,TGTGCCAGCAGCTTCGAAGCGGGAGGGACAGATACGCAGTATTTT
TRBJ1-1,NA,TRBD1,TRBV30,CAWSPGQGVTEAFF,TGTGCCTGGAGTCCCGGACAGGGAGTTACTGAAGCTTTCTTT
TRBJ2-7,many,NA,TRBV7-8,CASTKGYEQYF,TGTGCCAGCACGAAGGGGTACGAGCAGTACTTC
TRBJ2-5,many,NA,TRBV6-5,CASSYWGEQETQYF,TGTGCCAGCAGTTATTGGGGGGAACAAGAGACCCAGTACTTC
TRBJ1-3,few,NA,TRBV28,CASSDPWPGSAGNTIYF,TGTGCCAGCAGTGACCCCTGGCCGGGGTCGGCTGGAAACACCATATATTTT
TRBJ2-1,NA,NA,TRBV6-5,CASSYSRGGGNNEQFF,TGTGCCAGCAGTTACTCGAGAGGGGGAGGAAACAATGAGCAGTTCTTC
TRBJ2-2,many,NA,TRBV6-2/TRBV6-3,CASSHHREDYTGELFF,TGTGCCAGCAGTCACCACAGAGAAGACTACACCGGGGAGCTGTTTTTT
TRBJ1-5,many,NA,TRBV6-5,CASSDWNQPQHF,TGTGCCAGCAGTGACTGGAATCAGCCCCAGCATTTT
TRBJ2-5,few,TRBD1,TRBV20-1,CSARTGWNF,TGCAGTGCCAGGACAGGATGGAACTTC
TRBJ1-5,few,NA,TRBV11-2,CASSLDTGYQPQHF,TGTGCCAGCAGCTTAGATACAGGTTATCAGCCCCAGCATTTT
TRBJ1-1,few,NA,TRBV11-2,CASLSGGTEAFF,TGTGCCAGCCTATCGGGGGGGACTGAAGCTTTCTTT
TRBJ1-1,many,NA,TRBV7-9,CASRLENTEAFF,TGTGCCAGCAGACTGGAGAACACTGAAGCTTTCTTT
TRBJ2-3,few,TRBD2,TRBV2,CASRESRLAQDTQYF,TGTGCCAGTAGGGAAAGCCGACTAGCGCAAGATACGCAGTATTTT
TRBJ2-1,few,TRBD2,TRBV20-1,CSARLAGAAEQFF,TGCAGTGCTAGACTAGCGGGAGCGGCTGAGCAGTTCTTC
TRBJ1-6,few,NA,TRBV4-3,CASSQDRASGYNSPLHF,TGCGCCAGCAGCCAAGATCGGGCTTCAGGGTACAATTCACCCCTCCACTTT
TRBJ1-2,many,NA,TRBV14,CASSLNGLYGYTF,TGTGCCAGCAGCCTAAACGGTCTCTATGGCTACACCTTC
TRBJ2-7,many,NA,TRBV7-8,CASSPGPHSGHEQYF,TGTGCCAGCAGCCCCGGGCCCCACTCCGGCCACGAGCAGTACTTC
TRBJ2-7,many,NA,TRBV6-2/TRBV6-3,CASSYSYRDVGRGQYF,TGTGCCAGCAGTTATTCCTACAGGGATGTCGGGCGAGGGCAGTACTTC
TRBJ2-7,many,NA,TRBV7-9,CASSLVSGQPAYEQYF,TGTGCCAGCAGCTTAGTATCTGGACAACCAGCCTACGAGCAGTACTTC
TRBJ2-7,many,TRBD1,TRBV3-1,CASSYDRGNYEQYF,TGTGCCAGCAGCTACGACAGGGGTAACTACGAGCAGTACTTC
TRBJ2-5,few,NA,TRBV30,CASADTHLARETQYF,TGTGCCTCCGCCGATACCCATCTAGCGAGGGAGACCCAGTACTTC
TRBJ2-3,many,NA,TRBV11-2,CASSPGTLGTDTQYF,TGTGCCAGCAGCCCCGGGACTCTCGGCACAGATACGCAGTATTTT
TRBJ1-3,NA,NA,TRBV2,CASSTTAYSGNTIYF,TGTGCCAGCAGCACTACAGCATACTCTGGAAACACCATATATTTT
TRBJ1-3,NA,NA,TRBV7-9,CASGPMGADTIYF,TGTGCCAGCGGCCCCATGGGGGCCGACACCATATATTTT
TRBJ2-1,NA,NA,TRBV5-1,CASSLAPLATAYNEQFF,TGCGCCAGCAGCTTGGCCCCCCTAGCGACCGCCTACAATGAGCAGTTCTTC
TRBJ1-1,few,NA,TRBV5-6,CASSFPLGDTEAFF,TGTGCCAGCAGCTTTCCCCTGGGGGACACTGAAGCTTTCTTT
TRBJ2-5,few,NA,TRBV28,CASKKGLIKETQYF,TGTGCCAGCAAAAAGGGACTCATTAAAGAGACCCAGTACTTC
TRBJ2-6,many,NA,TRBV6-6,CASSGGQGANVLTF,TGTGCCAGCAGCGGTGGGCAGGGGGCCAACGTCCTGACTTTC
TRBJ2-3,many,TRBD1,TRBV7-9,CASSPLTGEKDTQYF,TGTGCCAGCAGCCCGTTGACAGGGGAAAAAGATACGCAGTATTTT
TRBJ2-3,NA,NA,TRBV12-3/TRBV12-4,CVSSLVTAITQYF,TGTGTCAGCAGTTTAGTAACTGCGATTACGCAGTATTTT
TRBJ1-1,many,NA,TRBV7-9,CASSLRRDEGTEAFF,TGTGCCAGCAGCTTACGCAGGGATGAAGGCACTGAAGCTTTCTTT
TRBJ2-7,many,NA,TRBV12-3/TRBV12-4,CASSLEGLGEQYF,TGTGCCAGCAGTTTAGAGGGGCTCGGGGAGCAGTACTTC
TRBJ2-5,NA,TRBD2,TRBV11-2,CASSLGGGGTYF,TGTGCCAGCAGCTTAGGGGGCGGGGGGACGTACTTC
TRBJ2-3,NA,TRBD2,TRBV28,CASSLRGEGPHTDTQYF,TGTGCCAGCAGTTTGCGCGGGGAGGGACCCCACACAGATACGCAGTATTTT
TRBJ2-7,few,NA,TRBV12-3/TRBV12-4,CASSLGRSRGINYEQYF,TGTGCCAGCAGTTTAGGGCGGAGTCGGGGGATTAACTACGAGCAGTACTTC
TRBJ2-7,few,NA,TRBV28,CASSFRGRLSYEQYF,TGTGCCAGCAGTTTTAGGGGACGGCTCTCCTACGAGCAGTACTTC
TRBJ2-7,few,NA,TRBV7-8,CASSSFPAAAYEQYF,TGTGCCAGCAGCTCCTTCCCCGCAGCCGCCTACGAGCAGTACTTC
TRBJ1-2,many,NA,TRBV12-3/TRBV12-4,CASSSGTLGYTF,TGTGCCAGCAGTTCCGGGACCCTGGGCTACACCTTC
TRBJ2-3,many,TRBD2,TRBV6-5,CASSYSGAGGTDTQYF,TGTGCCAGCAGTTACTCAGGAGCGGGGGGCACAGATACGCAGTATTTT
TRBJ2-5,many,NA,TRBV6-5,CASRVFTKQETQYF,TGTGCCAGCAGAGTTTTTACGAAGCAAGAGACCCAGTACTTC
TRBJ2-5,NA,NA,TRBV6-5,CASSYSNWGLETQYF,TGTGCCAGCAGTTACTCGAATTGGGGACTAGAGACCCAGTACTTC
TRBJ1-5,NA,TRBD1,TRBV19,CASRNLPGQGIEPQHF,TGTGCCAGTAGGAACCTTCCGGGACAGGGAATTGAGCCCCAGCATTTT
TRBJ2-5,many,NA,TRBV7-2,CASSLYRAEETQYF,TGTGCCAGCAGCTTATACCGAGCAGAAGAGACCCAGTACTTC
TRBJ2-3,NA,TRBD2,TRBV2,CASSVEERGLTDTQYF,TGTGCCAGCAGTGTTGAGGAGCGGGGGTTAACAGATACGCAGTATTTT
TRBJ1-6,many,NA,TRBV4-3,CASSPRRFNSPLHF,TGCGCCAGCAGCCCCCGCAGGTTTAATTCACCCCTCCACTTT
TRBJ2-5,NA,TRBD2,TRBV12-3/TRBV12-4,CASSLGTSGGMEETQYF,TGTGCCAGCAGTTTAGGGACTAGCGGGGGGATGGAAGAGACCCAGTACTTC
TRBJ2-7,many,TRBD2,TRBV4-2,CASSQELGSGRYEQYF,TGTGCCAGCAGCCAAGAGTTAGGTAGCGGGAGGTACGAGCAGTACTTC
TRBJ1-2,few,NA,TRBV3-1,CASSQGISMNYGYTF,TGTGCCAGCAGCCAAGGAATATCCATGAACTATGGCTACACCTTC
TRBJ2-5,many,TRBD1,TRBV6-5,CASRTGGIETQYF,TGTGCCAGCAGAACAGGGGGCATCGAGACCCAGTACTTC